One sample yielded the 8 T cell receptor beta chains listed below, sequenced in a study of CD8+ T cells in alopecia areata. The treatment here: oral pan-JAK inhibitor, 5-10 mg twice daily. TCR sequencing used cDNA made by reverse transcription of extracted RNA. Libraries were prepared by immunoSEQ multiplex PCR; TCRdb keeps only in-frame clonotypes and omits some of them. The sample consists of 200,000 or so clones, more than 45% of them appearing once. The starting material was CD4+ T cells sorted from blood, obtained at week 24, from a patient treated with tofacitinib. Every receptor here comes from a human donor with alopecia areata.

The CDR3 DNA follows: TGCAGCGTGTATACAGATCTGAACACTGAAGCTTTCTTT. Encoded protein: CSVYTDLNTEAFF. This sequence joins TRBV29-1 and TRBJ1-1; D uncertain. The germline V gene encodes CDR1 SQVTM and CDR2 ANQGSEA. The CDR3 runs to 13 residues. Trimming stripped 6 bases from V and 0 bases from J, with 11 bases between. Full variable domain (outside the CDR3, taken from reference TRBV29-1 and TRBJ1-1): SAVISQKPSRDICQRGTSLTIQCQVDSQVTMMFWYRQQPGQSLTLIATANQGSEATYESGFVIDKFPISRPNLTFSTLTVSNMSPEDSSIYLCSVYTDLNTEAFFGQGTRLTVV.

This clone turned up a few times. J is TRBJ2-6 and V is TRBV2; the match to TRBD1 covers 7 bases. Germline CDR1 and CDR2: SNHLY and FYNNEI. The CDR3 length is 15 residues. V shed 4 bases and J 1 base; nucleotides not matched to a gene: 1. Here the CDR3 reads CASSGQGSGANVLTF. CDR3 sequence (DNA): TGTGCCAGCAGTGGACAGGGATCTGGGGCCAACGTCCTGACTTTC.

CDR3 coding DNA: TGTGCCTACACCGGGACAGGCTCGAACACCATATATTTT. It is translated as CAYTGTGSNTIYF. The chain employs TRBV30 and TRBJ1-3, with 8 bases identical to TRBD1. V shed 7 bases and J 7 bases; nucleotides not matched to a gene: 9. The CDR3 contains 13 residues. The germline CDR1 and CDR2 sequences are GTSNPN and SVGIG (reference sequence). The variable domain in full, with the rest retrieved from reference TRBV30 and TRBJ1-3, is SQTIHQWPATLVQPVGSPLSLECTVEGTSNPNLYWYRQAAGRGLQLLFYSVGIGQISSEVPQNLSASRPQDRQFILSSKKLLLSDSGFYLCAYTGTGSNTIYFGEGSWLTVV.

This chain links TRBV30 with TRBJ2-5; D is uncertain. CDR3 length equals 13 residues. Looked up from germline, CDR1 is GTSNPN and CDR2 is SVGIG (reference sequence). V was clipped by 8 bases and J by 0 bases, with 13 bases between them. CDR3 protein: CARALTHQETQYF. CDR3 coding DNA: TGTGCCCGAGCTTTGACACACCAAGAGACCCAGTACTTC.

This chain joins TRBV29-1 and TRBJ1-2; D remains unclear. V lost 2 bases, J lost 4 bases, and 14 bases lay in between. Germline values: CDR1 SQVTM, CDR2 ANQGSEA. The CDR3 runs to 14 residues. CDR3 protein: CSVESPGGAYGYTF. CDR3 DNA sequence: TGCAGCGTTGAAAGCCCGGGTGGAGCCTATGGCTACACCTTC.

Only a few counts were recorded for this clone. The genes are TRBV4-1 and TRBJ2-1; D remains ambiguous. Between the trimmed V and J ends, which lost 0 bases and 15 bases, there was a span of 15 bases. The germline gives CDR1 MGHRA, CDR2 YSYEKL. This CDR3 is built from 13 residues. The CDR3 here is CASSQDEDGRRFF. The DNA of the CDR3 is TGCGCCAGCAGCCAAGATGAGGACGGACGGCGGTTCTTC.

This clone came up a few times. The CDR3 region has the DNA TGTGCCACCAGCAGATGGGGGACCCTCGAGCAGTACTTC. Protein sequence: CATSRWGTLEQYF. V usage is TRBV15 and J usage is TRBJ2-7; D is possibly TRBD1 or TRBD2 (5 bases each). Deletions cut 2 bases from V and 6 bases from J, with 11 bases between. From germline, CDR1 is LNHNV and CDR2 YYDKDF (reference sequence). The CDR3 length is 13 residues.

V is TRBV28 and J is TRBJ1-2; D is undetermined. Germline V gene lookup returns CDR1 MDHEN and CDR2 SYDVKM. The CDR3 runs 12 residues. V was pared by 3 bases and J by 14 bases, with 16 bases between. In DNA, the CDR3 is TGTGCCAGCAGTTTGTCACTCACCTCCGAGACCTTC. This encodes CASSLSLTSETF.